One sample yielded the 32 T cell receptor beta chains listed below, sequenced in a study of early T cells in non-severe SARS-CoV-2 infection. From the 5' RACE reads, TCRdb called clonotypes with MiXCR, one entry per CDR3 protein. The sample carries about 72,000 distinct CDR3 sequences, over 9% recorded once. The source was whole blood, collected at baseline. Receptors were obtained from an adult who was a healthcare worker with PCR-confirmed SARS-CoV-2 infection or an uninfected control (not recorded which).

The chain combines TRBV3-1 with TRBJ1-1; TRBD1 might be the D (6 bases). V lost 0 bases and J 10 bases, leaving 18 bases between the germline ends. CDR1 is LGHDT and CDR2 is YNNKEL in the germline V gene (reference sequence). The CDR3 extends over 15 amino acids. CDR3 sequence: CASSQEEFIGGRAFF. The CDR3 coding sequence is TGTGCCAGCAGCCAAGAAGAGTTTATAGGGGGAAGAGCTTTCTTT.

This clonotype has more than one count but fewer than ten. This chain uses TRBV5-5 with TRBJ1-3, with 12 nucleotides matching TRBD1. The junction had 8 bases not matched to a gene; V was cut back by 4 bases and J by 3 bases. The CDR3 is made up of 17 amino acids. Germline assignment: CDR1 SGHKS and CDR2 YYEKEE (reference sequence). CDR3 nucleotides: TGTGCCAGCAGCGCCCCGGGACAGGGGGCATTTGGAAACACCATATATTTT. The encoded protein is CASSAPGQGAFGNTIYF.

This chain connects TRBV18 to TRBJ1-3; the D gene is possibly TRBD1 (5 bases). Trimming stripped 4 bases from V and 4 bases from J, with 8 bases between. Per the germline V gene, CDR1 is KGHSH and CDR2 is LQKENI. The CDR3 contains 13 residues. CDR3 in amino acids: CASSRGIGNTIYF. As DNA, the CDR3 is TGTGCCAGCTCACGGGGGATCGGAAACACCATATATTTT. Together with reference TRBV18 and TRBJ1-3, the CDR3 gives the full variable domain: NAGVMQNPRHLVRRRGQEARLRCSPMKGHSHVYWYRQLPEEGLKFMVYLQKENIIDESGMPKERFSAEFPKEGPSILRIQQVVRGDSAAYFCASSRGIGNTIYFGEGSWLTVV.

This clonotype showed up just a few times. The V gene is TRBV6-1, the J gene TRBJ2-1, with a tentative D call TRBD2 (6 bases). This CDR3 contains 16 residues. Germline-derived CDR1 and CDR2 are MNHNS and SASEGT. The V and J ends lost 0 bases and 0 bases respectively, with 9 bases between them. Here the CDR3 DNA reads TGTGCCAGCAGTGAAGCGCGGGGTCTCTCCTACAATGAGCAGTTCTTC. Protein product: CASSEARGLSYNEQFF.

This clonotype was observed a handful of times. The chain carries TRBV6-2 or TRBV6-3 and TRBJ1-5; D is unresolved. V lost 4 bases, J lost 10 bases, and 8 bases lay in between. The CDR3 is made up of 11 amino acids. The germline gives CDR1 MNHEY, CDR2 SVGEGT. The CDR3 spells CASSSPGPQHF. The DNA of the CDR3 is TGTGCCAGCAGTTCACCGGGACCCCAGCATTTT.

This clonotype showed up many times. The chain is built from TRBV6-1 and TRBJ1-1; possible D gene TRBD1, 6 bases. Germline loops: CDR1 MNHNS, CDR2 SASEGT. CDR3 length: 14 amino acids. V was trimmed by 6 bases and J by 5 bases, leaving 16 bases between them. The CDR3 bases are TGTGCCAGCAGCTTTAACAGGGAGGGAACTGAAGCTTTCTTT. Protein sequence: CASSFNREGTEAFF.

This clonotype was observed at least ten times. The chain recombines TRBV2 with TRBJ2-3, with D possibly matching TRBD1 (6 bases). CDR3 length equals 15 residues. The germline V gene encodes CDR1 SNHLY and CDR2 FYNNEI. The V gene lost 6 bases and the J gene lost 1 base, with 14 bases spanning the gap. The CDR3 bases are TGTGCCAGCAGCGTCGGTGGGGGCCGCACAGATACGCAGTATTTT. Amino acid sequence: CASSVGGGRTDTQYF. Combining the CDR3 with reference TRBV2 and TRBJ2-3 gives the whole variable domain EPEVTQTPSHQVTQMGQEVILRCVPISNHLYFYWYRQILGQKVEFLVSFYNNEISEKSEIFDDQFSVERPDGSNFTLKIRSTKLEDSAMYFCASSVGGGRTDTQYFGPGTRLTVL.

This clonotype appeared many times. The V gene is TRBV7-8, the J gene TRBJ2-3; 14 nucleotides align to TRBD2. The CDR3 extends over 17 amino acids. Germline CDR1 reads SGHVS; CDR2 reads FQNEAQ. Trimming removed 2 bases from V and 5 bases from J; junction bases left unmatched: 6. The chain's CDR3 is CASSLWTSGGRGDTQYF. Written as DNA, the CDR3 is TGTGCCAGCAGCTTATGGACTAGCGGGGGGAGGGGAGATACGCAGTATTTT.

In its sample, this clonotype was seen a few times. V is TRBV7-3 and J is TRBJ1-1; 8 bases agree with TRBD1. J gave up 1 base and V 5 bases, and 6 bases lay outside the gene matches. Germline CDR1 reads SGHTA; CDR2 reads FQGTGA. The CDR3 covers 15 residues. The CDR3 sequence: CASSRTGTENTEAFF. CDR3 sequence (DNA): TGTGCCAGCAGCAGGACAGGGACGGAGAACACTGAAGCTTTCTTT.

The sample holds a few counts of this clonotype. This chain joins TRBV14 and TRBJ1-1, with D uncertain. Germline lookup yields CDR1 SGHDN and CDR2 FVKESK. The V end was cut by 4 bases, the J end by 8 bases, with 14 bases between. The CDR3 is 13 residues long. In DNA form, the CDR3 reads TGTGCCAGCAGCCTGGGCGGATTAACCGAAGCTTTCTTT. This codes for CASSLGGLTEAFF.

The DNA of the CDR3 is TGCAGTGCTCGACGAGGGATTAGCGGCGAGACCCAGTACTTC. It codes for CSARRGISGETQYF. V gene TRBV20-1 combines with J gene TRBJ2-5, with a possible D match to TRBD2 (6 bases). This CDR3 has 14 amino acids. With 5 bases removed from V and 5 bases from J, the gap between germline ends came to 18 bases. Germline CDR1 DFQATT, CDR2 SNEGSKA (reference sequence).

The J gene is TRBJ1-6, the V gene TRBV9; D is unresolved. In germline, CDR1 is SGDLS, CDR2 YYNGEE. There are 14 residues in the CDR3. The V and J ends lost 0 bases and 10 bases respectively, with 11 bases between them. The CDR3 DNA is TGTGCCAGCAGCGTAGGCCCGGAAAGGTCACCCCTCCACTTT. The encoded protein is CASSVGPERSPLHF.

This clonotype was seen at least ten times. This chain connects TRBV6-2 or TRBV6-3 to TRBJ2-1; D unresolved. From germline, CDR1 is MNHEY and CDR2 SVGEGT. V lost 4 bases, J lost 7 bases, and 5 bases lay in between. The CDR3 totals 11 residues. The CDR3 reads CASSWQNEQFF. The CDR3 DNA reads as TGTGCCAGCAGTTGGCAGAATGAGCAGTTCTTC.

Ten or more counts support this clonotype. Here the CDR3 DNA reads TGTGCCAGCAGATCCACAGGGGCAGGGAATCAGCCCCAGCATTTT. Its protein is CASRSTGAGNQPQHF. The chain carries TRBV12-3 or TRBV12-4 and TRBJ1-5; TRBD1 matches 7 bases. J was trimmed by 4 bases and V by 6 bases; bases with no gene match: 9. This CDR3 comprises 15 residues.

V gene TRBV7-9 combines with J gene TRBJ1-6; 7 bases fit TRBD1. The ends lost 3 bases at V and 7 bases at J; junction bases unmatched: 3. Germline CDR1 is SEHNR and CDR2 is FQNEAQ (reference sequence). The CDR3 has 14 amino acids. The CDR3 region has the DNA TGTGCCAGCAGCTTGCTACAGGGGAATTCACCCCTCCACTTT. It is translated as CASSLLQGNSPLHF. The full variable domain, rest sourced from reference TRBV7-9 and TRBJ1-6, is DTGVSQNPRHKITKRGQNVTFRCDPISEHNRLYWYRQTLGQGPEFLTYFQNEAQLEKSRLLSDRFSAERPKGSFSTLEIQRTEQGDSAMYLCASSLLQGNSPLHFGNGTRLTVT.

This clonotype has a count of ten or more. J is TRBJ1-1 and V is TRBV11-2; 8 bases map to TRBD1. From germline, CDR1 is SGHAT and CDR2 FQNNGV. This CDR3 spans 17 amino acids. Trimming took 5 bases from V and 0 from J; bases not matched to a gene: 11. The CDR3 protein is CASSPMGQVLMNTEAFF. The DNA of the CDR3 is TGTGCCAGCAGCCCCATGGGACAGGTGTTGATGAACACTGAAGCTTTCTTT.

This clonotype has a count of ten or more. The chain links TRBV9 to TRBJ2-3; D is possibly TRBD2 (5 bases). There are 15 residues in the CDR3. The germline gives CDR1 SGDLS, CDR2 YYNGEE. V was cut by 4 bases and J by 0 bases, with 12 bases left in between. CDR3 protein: CASSPGDYSTDTQYF. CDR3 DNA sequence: TGTGCCAGCAGCCCGGGCGACTATAGCACAGATACGCAGTATTTT.

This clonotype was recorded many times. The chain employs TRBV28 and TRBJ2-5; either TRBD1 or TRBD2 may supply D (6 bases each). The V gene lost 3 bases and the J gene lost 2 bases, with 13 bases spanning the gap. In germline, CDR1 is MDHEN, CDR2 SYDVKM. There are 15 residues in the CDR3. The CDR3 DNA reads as TGTGCCAGCAGTTTCCCGGGGGCCGGGCAAGAGACCCAGTACTTC. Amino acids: CASSFPGAGQETQYF.

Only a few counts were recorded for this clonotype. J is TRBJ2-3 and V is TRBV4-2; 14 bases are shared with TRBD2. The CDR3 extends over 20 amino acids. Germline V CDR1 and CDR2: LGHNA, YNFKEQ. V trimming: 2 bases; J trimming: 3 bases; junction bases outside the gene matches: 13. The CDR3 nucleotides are TGTGCCAGCAGCCAAATATCCGACCTGACTAGCGGGGGGGTAACAGATACGCAGTATTTT. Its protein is CASSQISDLTSGGVTDTQYF.

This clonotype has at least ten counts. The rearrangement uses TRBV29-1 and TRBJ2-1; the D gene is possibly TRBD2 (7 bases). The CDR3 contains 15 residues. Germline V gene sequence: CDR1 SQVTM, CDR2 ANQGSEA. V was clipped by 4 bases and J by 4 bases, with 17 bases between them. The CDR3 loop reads CSVVLSGGLYNEQFF. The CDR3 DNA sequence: TGCAGCGTTGTGTTATCGGGGGGCTTATACAATGAGCAGTTCTTC.

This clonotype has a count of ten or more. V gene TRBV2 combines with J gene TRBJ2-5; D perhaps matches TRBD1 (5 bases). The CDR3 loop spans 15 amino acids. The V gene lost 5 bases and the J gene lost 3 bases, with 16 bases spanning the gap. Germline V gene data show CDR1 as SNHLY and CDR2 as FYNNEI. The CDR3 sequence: CASSYGFGHEETQYF. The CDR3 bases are TGTGCCAGCAGTTACGGGTTCGGACATGAAGAGACCCAGTACTTC.

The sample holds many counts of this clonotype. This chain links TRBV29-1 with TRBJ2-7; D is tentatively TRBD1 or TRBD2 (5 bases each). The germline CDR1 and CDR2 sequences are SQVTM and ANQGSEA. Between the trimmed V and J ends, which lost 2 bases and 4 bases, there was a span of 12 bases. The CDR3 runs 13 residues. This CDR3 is CSVEWGTDYEQYF. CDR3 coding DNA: TGCAGCGTTGAATGGGGGACCGATTACGAGCAGTACTTC.

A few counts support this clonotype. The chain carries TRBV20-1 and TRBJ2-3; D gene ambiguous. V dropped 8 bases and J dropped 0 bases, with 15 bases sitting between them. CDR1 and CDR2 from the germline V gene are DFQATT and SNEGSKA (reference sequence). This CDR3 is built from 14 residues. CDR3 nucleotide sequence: TGCAGTCCCCTCCCGGATCTAAGCACAGATACGCAGTATTTT. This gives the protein CSPLPDLSTDTQYF.

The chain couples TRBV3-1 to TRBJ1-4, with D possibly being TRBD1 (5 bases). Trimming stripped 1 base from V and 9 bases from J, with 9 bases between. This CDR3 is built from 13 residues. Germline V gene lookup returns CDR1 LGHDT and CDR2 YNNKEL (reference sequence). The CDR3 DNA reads TGTGCCAGCAGCCAAGTATCAGGGCAAAAACTGTTTTTT. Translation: CASSQVSGQKLFF.

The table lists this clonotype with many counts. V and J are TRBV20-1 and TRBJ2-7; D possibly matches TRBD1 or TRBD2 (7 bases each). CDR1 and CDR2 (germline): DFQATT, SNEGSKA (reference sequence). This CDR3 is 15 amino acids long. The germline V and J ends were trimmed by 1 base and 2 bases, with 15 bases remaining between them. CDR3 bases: TGCAGTGCTAGAGCTACAGGGGAGGGAGCCTACGAGCAGTACTTC. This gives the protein CSARATGEGAYEQYF.

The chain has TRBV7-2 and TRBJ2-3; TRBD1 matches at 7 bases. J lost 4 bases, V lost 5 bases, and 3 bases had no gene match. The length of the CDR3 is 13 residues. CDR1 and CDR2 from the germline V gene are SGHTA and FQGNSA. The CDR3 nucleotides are TGTGCCAGCAGCCAACAGGGGTCAGATACGCAGTATTTT. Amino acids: CASSQQGSDTQYF.

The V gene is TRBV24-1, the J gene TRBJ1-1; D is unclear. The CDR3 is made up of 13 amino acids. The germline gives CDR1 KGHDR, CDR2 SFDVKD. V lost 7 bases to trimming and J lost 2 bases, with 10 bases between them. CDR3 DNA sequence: TGTGCCACCAGCGCCGGTGGAAACACTGAAGCTTTCTTT. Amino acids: CATSAGGNTEAFF.

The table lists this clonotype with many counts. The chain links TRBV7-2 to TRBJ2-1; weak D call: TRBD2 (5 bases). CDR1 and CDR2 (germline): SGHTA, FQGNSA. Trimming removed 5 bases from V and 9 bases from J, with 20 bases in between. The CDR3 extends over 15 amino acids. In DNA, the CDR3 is TGTGCCAGCAGCGCCTCCGGGATGCTCTCATCTGAGCAGTTCTTC. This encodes CASSASGMLSSEQFF.

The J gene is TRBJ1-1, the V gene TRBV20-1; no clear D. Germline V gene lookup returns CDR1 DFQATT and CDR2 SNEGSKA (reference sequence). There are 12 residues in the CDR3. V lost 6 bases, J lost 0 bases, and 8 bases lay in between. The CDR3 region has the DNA TGCAGTGCAAGACCGATGAACACTGAAGCTTTCTTT. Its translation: CSARPMNTEAFF.

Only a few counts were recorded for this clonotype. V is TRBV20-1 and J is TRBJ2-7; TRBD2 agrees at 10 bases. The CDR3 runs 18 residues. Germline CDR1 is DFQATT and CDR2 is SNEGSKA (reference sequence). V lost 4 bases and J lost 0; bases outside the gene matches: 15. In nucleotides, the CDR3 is TGCAGTGCTACGGCAACCGGGACTAGCGCCTACCTCTCCTACGAGCAGTACTTC. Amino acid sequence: CSATATGTSAYLSYEQYF.

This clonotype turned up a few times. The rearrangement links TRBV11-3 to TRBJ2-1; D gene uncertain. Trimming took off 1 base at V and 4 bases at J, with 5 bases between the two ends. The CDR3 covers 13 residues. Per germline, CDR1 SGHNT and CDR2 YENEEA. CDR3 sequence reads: CASSLASYNEQFF. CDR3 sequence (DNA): TGTGCCAGCAGCTTAGCTTCGTACAATGAGCAGTTCTTC.

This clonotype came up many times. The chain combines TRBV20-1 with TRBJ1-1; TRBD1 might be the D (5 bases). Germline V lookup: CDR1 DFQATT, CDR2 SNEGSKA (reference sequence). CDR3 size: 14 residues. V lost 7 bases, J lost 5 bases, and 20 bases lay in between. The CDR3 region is CSGVRGATRTEAFF. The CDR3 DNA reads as TGCAGTGGGGTTAGAGGGGCGACGAGAACTGAAGCTTTCTTT.